The TCR beta chain under discussion was sequenced for a study of cytomegalovirus exposure and HLA in healthy donors (dated by TCRdb to about 2017). Context from the whole study: A later analysis indicated that the roughly 130 validation repertoires were generated on the platform also employed for the 670 or so repertoires of the first cohort. The study aimed to test whether cataloging public T cell receptors could reveal signatures of past pathogen exposure. Along with the approximately 620-subject first cohort, a separate validation cohort of over 90 different subjects was used. To predict cytomegalovirus infection status, the study combined high-throughput TCR immunosequencing, statistical association of individual TCRs with disease status, and machine learning.

Study-level results and caveats: The classifier was reported to diagnose cytomegalovirus status with high specificity and sensitivity in both the original cohort and the validation cohort. Of the cluster scores, approximately 95% were above 0 in a later analysis, which found that TCRs clustered in the first cohort also tended to co-occur in the roughly 130 validation repertoires. The study listed 150 to 200 TCR beta chains as associated with cytomegalovirus. While some public TCRs were present in many individuals, most TCR sequences turned up only very rarely across donors. The authors suggested that the approach could potentially be extended to other disease states and immunological phenotypes. All 120 or so repertoires were used to score co-occurrence in the validation cohort in a later analysis, because that analysis had no HLA typing for the cohort. In vitro tests confirmed that a few of the cytomegalovirus-associated TCR beta chains recognize cytomegalovirus antigens.

The CDR3 spans 13 residues, from the cysteine through the phenylalanine. The entry retains the CDR3 DNA only, 39 bases that are in frame from base 1. V has 10 bases trimmed and J has 3 bases trimmed; junction bases matching no gene number 5. As encoded in the germline V gene, CDR1 is ENHRY while CDR2 is SYGVKD. About this clone itself: Its antigen remains undetermined. Base-call qualities are not available, and no considerably larger clone is one nucleotide away.

The donors belonged to the validation cohort of approximately 130 subjects, which was separate from the roughly 670-subject first cohort. The library relied on the immunoSEQ multiplex PCR assay. The study's own analysis went as follows. To diagnose cytomegalovirus status from the catalog of TCR beta chain sequences, a statistical classification framework was built. As stored in TCRdb, this immuneACCESS dataset retains in-frame rearrangements with V and J assigned. A fraction of the clones does not appear; measured against another copy, unresolved V genes explain less than half of the discrepancy, and the remainder lacks a known reason. V and J calls and clone size are as listed in that table; D and trimming were resolved from the DNA. The sample includes about 240,000 clones, with 85% to 90% observed a single time. The ten largest clones take up 2.6% of the sample.

The sample was PBMCs. The sequence derives from a man aged 18 to 29 in good health and CMV-seronegative. The V gene is TRBV10-3 and the J gene is TRBJ2-3; 9 central nucleotides agree with TRBD1. The CDR3 protein is CASGGQGTDTQYF. The nucleotide sequence is given as TGTGCCAGCGGCGGACAGGGGACAGATACGCAGTATTTT.